Listed below are T cell receptor beta chains from one sample, sequenced in a study of T cell repertoires in cytomegalovirus infection. Their recognized antigens are unknown. Each CDR3 protein is one row after TCRdb ran MiXCR on the reads. Of some 800,000 distinct CDR3 sequences in the sample, 25% to 35% were seen once. Sequenced material: cultured CD8+ T cells from PBMCs, taken from culture after CMV antigen stimulation. These receptors were collected from a human donor in good health (CMV status not recorded). Some clones in this sample may be carry-over from other donors' samples. Both conserved end residues are part of each CDR3. The D gene is left open where the match is weak. Not all rows give a size; the values are once, few, many and, for expanded clones, a class.

j_call,v_call,d_call,clone_size,cdr3_aa,cdr3_nt
TRBJ2-3,TRBV7-6,TRBD2,few,CASSFSAGGWEPDTQYF,TGTGCCAGCAGCTTCTCAGCGGGGGGTTGGGAGCCAGATACGCAGTATTTT
TRBJ1-4,TRBV7-9,-,many,CASQLGGGTREKLFF,TGTGCCAGCCAGCTTGGCGGGGGAACCAGAGAAAAACTGTTTTTT
TRBJ1-2,TRBV13,-,many,CASSPSRRADDYTF,TGTGCCAGCAGCCCTTCCCGGAGGGCAGACGACTACACCTTC
TRBJ1-1,TRBV13,-,-,CASSLGRGVYTEAFF,TGTGCCAGCAGCTTAGGCCGTGGTGTTTACACTGAAGCTTTCTTT
TRBJ1-1,TRBV5-6,-,many,CASSLETEAFF,TGTGCCAGCAGCTTGGAAACTGAAGCTTTCTTT
TRBJ1-5,TRBV6-6,-,few,CASTSRGRVNQPQHF,TGTGCCAGCACCTCACGGGGGAGGGTGAATCAGCCCCAGCATTTT
TRBJ2-7,TRBV19,-,few,CASSIRGRTYEQYF,TGTGCCAGTAGTATAAGGGGGAGAACCTACGAGCAGTACTTC
TRBJ2-1,TRBV15,TRBD1,-,CATSSDRDYNEQFF,TGTGCCACCAGCAGCGACAGGGATTACAATGAGCAGTTCTTC
TRBJ2-2,TRBV4-3,-,-,CASSHSENTGELFF,TGCGCCAGCAGCCACTCAGAGAACACCGGGGAGCTGTTTTTT
TRBJ1-1,TRBV6-2/TRBV6-3,-,-,CASSRAQTVPEAFF,TGTGCCAGCAGTCGGGCTCAGACCGTCCCTGAAGCTTTCTTT
TRBJ1-2,TRBV2,-,-,CASSERGWYGYTF,TGTGCCAGCAGTGAACGGGGCTGGTATGGCTACACCTTC
TRBJ1-1,TRBV4-1,TRBD1,few,CASSHTGEDSLKNTEAFF,TGCGCCAGCAGCCACACAGGGGAGGATAGTCTTAAGAACACTGAAGCTTTCTTT
TRBJ2-5,TRBV3-1,-,-,CASSQGAQGYFQETQYF,TGTGCCAGCAGCCAAGGAGCGCAGGGCTACTTCCAAGAGACCCAGTACTTC